This record concerns one T cell receptor beta chain sequence. Antigen: not known. The CDR3 has 14 residues. Germline loops: CDR1 MGHRA, CDR2 YSYEKL. Trimming cost V 0 bases and J 4 bases, with 9 bases left between them. It was with a sample-barcoded 5' primer and a J-beta primer mix that a second PCR of roughly 7 to 12 cycles was run. TCRdb passed the 5' RACE reads through MiXCR, listing each CDR3 protein once. The data show about 1.7 million distinct CDR3 sequences, roughly 30% seen once. This entry is derived from a study of blood T cells in healthy people across ages. Overall study results and limits: Significant beta diversity loss was already apparent by age about 39, declining roughly linearly.

The clonotype originates from a woman aged 30 to 39 in good health. The sample taken for sequencing was blood. The V and J genes are TRBV4-1 and TRBJ1-1; tentatively, D is TRBD1 (5 bases). The CDR3 is CASSQEPRVTEAFF. CDR3 in DNA: TGCGCCAGCAGCCAAGAACCCAGGGTCACTGAAGCTTTCTTT.